This T cell receptor beta chain was documented in a study of shared clonotypes between healthy human individuals. There are 16 residues in the CDR3. Germline assignment: CDR1 ENHRY and CDR2 SYGVKD. The V gene lost 3 bases and the J gene lost 3 bases, with 17 bases spanning the gap. Repertoires were generated with immunoSEQ multiplex PCR, while TCRdb's copy carries only in-frame clones and drops some. The sample has about 800,000 clones; around 96% are singletons. Positively selected for CCR7, the CD45RO-negative cells used as naive CD8 cells excluded terminally differentiated effector memory CD45RA+ cells.

The origin of this receptor is a man aged 25 to 45 in good health. Sequencing was done on a sample of naive CD8+ T cells sorted from blood. The rearrangement links TRBV10-3 to TRBJ2-5; possible D gene TRBD2, 5 bases. The DNA for the CDR3 is TGTGCCATCAGTGAAAACGACTACGATCGGGAAGAGACCCAGTACTTC. Translation gives CAISENDYDREETQYF.